The 15 T cell receptor beta chains listed next were all sequenced from one sample in a study of cytomegalovirus exposure and HLA in healthy donors. PCR used 60 Vbeta primers and 13 Jbeta primers. Assay used: immunoSEQ multiplex PCR; TCRdb lists only in-frame clones, some missing. The sample has about 230,000 clones; approximately 90% are singletons. The sample taken for sequencing was PBMCs. Receptors originate from a woman aged 18-29 years in good health and CMV-seronegative.

This CDR3 is CASSLSPGLQFF. For the CDR3, the DNA is TGTGCCAGCAGCTTAAGTCCGGGACTACAGTTCTTC. The chain combines TRBV13 with TRBJ2-1; 7 nucleotides line up with TRBD2. In germline, CDR1 is PRHDT, CDR2 FYEKMQ (reference sequence). With 2 bases clipped from V and 13 bases from J, the junction kept 5 bases outside the gene matches. This CDR3 is 12 amino acids long.

This clone was picked up one time. The chain employs TRBV2 and TRBJ2-5; D is ambiguous. The V gene lost 3 bases and the J gene lost 5 bases, with 19 bases spanning the gap. Germline CDR1 SNHLY, CDR2 FYNNEI. The CDR3 loop spans 16 amino acids. CDR3 sequence: CASSEVETFHAETQYF. The CDR3 DNA reads TGTGCCAGCAGTGAGGTTGAGACATTCCACGCGGAGACCCAGTACTTC.

V is TRBV29-1 and J is TRBJ2-7; weak D call: TRBD1 (6 bases). CDR3 length: 12 residues. Germline V gives CDR1 SQVTM, CDR2 ANQGSEA. Between the trimmed V and J ends, which lost 7 bases and 4 bases, there was a span of 14 bases. The chain's CDR3 is CSATEQGYEQYF. In DNA form, the CDR3 reads TGCAGCGCCACAGAACAGGGTTACGAGCAGTACTTC.

This chain links TRBV4-3 with TRBJ2-1; no reliable D call. Germline assignment: CDR1 LGHNA and CDR2 YSLEER. V lost 4 bases, J lost 0 bases, and 13 bases lay in between. This CDR3 contains 16 residues. This CDR3 is CASSRLLESSYNEQFF. The CDR3 nucleotides read TGCGCCAGCAGCCGCCTCCTAGAGAGCTCCTACAATGAGCAGTTCTTC.

Concerning this clone: A junction boundary mismatches the germline segment, possibly from a read error. The V and J genes are TRBV7-9 and TRBJ2-6; D remains unclear. This CDR3 comprises 16 residues. Germline V gene lookup returns CDR1 SEHNR and CDR2 FQNEAQ (reference sequence). The CDR3 DNA is TGTTCCAGCAGCTTAAGTTATCAGGCTGGGGCCAACGTCCTGACTTTC. Amino acids: CSSSLSYQAGANVLTF.

This CDR3 is CASSSRDRSHEQYF. CDR3 in DNA: TGTGCCAGCAGCTCCCGGGACAGATCCCACGAGCAGTACTTC. The J gene is TRBJ2-7, the V gene TRBV7-8, with TRBD1 matching over 7 bases. With V trimmed by 4 bases and J by 5 bases, 8 bases remained unmatched. The CDR3 is 14 amino acids. The germline CDR1 and CDR2 sequences are SGHVS and FQNEAQ.

The rearrangement links TRBV6-5 to TRBJ2-7; D ambiguous. Germline CDR1 and CDR2: MNHEY and SVGAGI. Trimming cost V 2 bases and J 5 bases, with 7 bases left between them. The CDR3 runs to 12 residues. CDR3: CASSYPGNEQYF. The DNA of the CDR3 is TGTGCCAGCAGTTACCCAGGAAACGAGCAGTACTTC.

The rearrangement joins TRBV9 to TRBJ2-1; tentatively, D is TRBD1 (5 bases). The CDR3 covers 14 residues. Germline V gives CDR1 SGDLS, CDR2 YYNGEE. Deletions cut 6 bases from V and 5 bases from J, with 15 bases between. The CDR3 bases are TGTGCCAGCAAAATGACAGCCGAAAACAATGAGCAGTTCTTC. The encoded protein is CASKMTAENNEQFF. The full variable domain, with the rest looked up from reference TRBV9 and TRBJ2-1, is DSGVTQTPKHLITATGQRVTLRCSPRSGDLSVYWYQQSLDQGLQFLIQYYNGEERAKGNILERFSAQQFPDLHSELNLSSLELGDSALYFCASKMTAENNEQFFGPGTRLTVL.

The chain links TRBV11-3 to TRBJ1-2, with 9 bases identical to TRBD1. The V gene's germline CDR1 is SGHNT and CDR2 YENEEA. CDR3 length: 13 amino acids. The V and J ends lost 5 bases and 4 bases, in that order; junction bases with no gene match: 2. The CDR3, as DNA: TGTGCCAGCAGCCAGACAGGGGGCTATGGCTACACCTTC. This translates into CASSQTGGYGYTF.

The count of this clone is one. V usage is TRBV5-1 and J usage is TRBJ1-4, with TRBD1 identical over 10 bases. The CDR3 loop spans 14 amino acids. CDR1 and CDR2 (germline): SGHRS, YFSETQ. The ends lost 4 bases at V and 5 bases at J; junction bases unmatched: 2. The CDR3 nucleotides are TGCGCCAGCAGCCGGACAGGGGGGAATGAAAAACTGTTTTTT. Its protein is CASSRTGGNEKLFF.

The J gene is TRBJ1-4, the V gene TRBV5-4; the D gene is possibly TRBD1 (6 bases). CDR3 length: 15 amino acids. Germline CDR1 and CDR2: SGHNT and YYREEE (reference sequence). V shed 1 base and J shed 5 bases, with 12 bases lying between them. The CDR3 DNA follows: TGTGCCAGCAGCTTGTGGGGGGGGCAAAATGAAAAACTGTTTTTT. Residues: CASSLWGGQNEKLFF.

The chain couples TRBV11-2 to TRBJ1-1; 10 bases are a match to TRBD1. From germline, CDR1 is SGHAT and CDR2 FQNNGV. After removal of 5 bases from V and 4 bases from J, the junction contained 1 base not matched to a gene. The CDR3 spans 13 residues. The CDR3 reads CASSRQGATEAFF. The CDR3 DNA reads as TGTGCCAGCAGCAGACAGGGGGCCACTGAAGCTTTCTTT. Supplemented by reference TRBV11-2 and TRBJ1-1, the full variable domain reads EAGVAQSPRYKIIEKRQSVAFWCNPISGHATLYWYQQILGQGPKLLIQFQNNGVVDDSQLPKDRFSAERLKGVDSTLKIQPAKLEDSAVYLCASSRQGATEAFFGQGTRLTVV.

The chain is built from TRBV2 and TRBJ2-5; 8 bases map to TRBD2. Germline assignment: CDR1 SNHLY and CDR2 FYNNEI. J gave up 4 bases and V 4 bases, and 17 bases lay outside the gene matches. The CDR3 has 18 amino acids. The CDR3: CASSALVAGRPGGETQYF. The CDR3 DNA is TGTGCCAGCAGTGCCCTGGTAGCGGGGAGGCCTGGGGGAGAGACCCAGTACTTC.

The genes are TRBV9 and TRBJ2-3; tentatively, D is TRBD1 (5 bases). V was trimmed by 0 bases and J by 3 bases, leaving 14 bases between them. The CDR3 has 16 residues. Germline CDR1 reads SGDLS; CDR2 reads YYNGEE. Written as DNA, the CDR3 is TGTGCCAGCAGCGTAGTCAGGGTGGTTGGGACAGATACGCAGTATTTT. Amino acid sequence: CASSVVRVVGTDTQYF.

For the CDR3, the DNA is TGTGCCAGCAGGTTCAGGGTAACGAACACTGAAGCTTTCTTT. It encodes CASRFRVTNTEAFF. The V and J genes are TRBV2 and TRBJ1-1; weak D call: TRBD1 (5 bases). The germline gives CDR1 SNHLY, CDR2 FYNNEI. V was clipped by 6 bases and J by 1 base, with 12 bases between them. The CDR3 length is 14 residues.